These T cell receptor beta chains were read from a single sample in a study of T cell responses to AZD1222 COVID-19 vaccine. TCRdb's table, derived via immunoSEQ multiplex PCR, lists solely in-frame clones and lacks some. The sample holds about 140,000 clones, over 90% seen once. Here the sequenced sample was peripheral blood, taken on day 0 of MenACWY control vaccination. The source of these receptors is an adult in good health. The CDR3 runs from the conserved cysteine through the conserved F or W. The D gene is left open where the match is weak. For some rows the clone size is stated as once, few or many, or as a class when expanded; others skip it.

>NA|TRBJ1-2|TRBV24-1|NA
TGTGCCACCAGTGATTGGACAGCTAACTATGGCTACACCTTC
CATSDWTANYGYTF
>TRBD1|TRBJ1-3|TRBV19|NA
TGTGCCAGTAGTACACCGAGGACAGGGAAAGTGCCTGGAAACACCATATATTTT
CASSTPRTGKVPGNTIYF
>TRBD1|TRBJ1-6|TRBV11-2|NA
TGTGCCAGCAGCTTAGATGGCCGGACAGGTGTTAATTCACCCCTCCACTTT
CASSLDGRTGVNSPLHF
>NA|TRBJ1-1|TRBV6-1|NA
TGTGCCAGCAGTGAAGCCACAGCAGTGAACACTGAAGCTTTCTTT
CASSEATAVNTEAFF
>NA|TRBJ1-5|TRBV3-1/TRBV3-2|NA
TGTGCCAGCAGCTCGATGGGGGGCGGCAATCAGCCCCAGCATTTT
CASSSMGGGNQPQHF
>TRBD1|TRBJ1-1|TRBV10-2|NA
TGCGCCAGCAGTGAGTTACGGACAGGGGGAGAAGCTTTCTTT
CASSELRTGGEAFF
>TRBD1|TRBJ2-2|TRBV18|few
TGTGCCAGCTCACCCGGGACAGGGAAACCCGGGGAGCTGTTTTTT
CASSPGTGKPGELFF
>TRBD2|TRBJ2-1|TRBV7-8|NA
TGTGCCAGCAGCCCTCGGACTAGCGGGCGAGGGGGGTTCTTC
CASSPRTSGRGGFF
>NA|TRBJ1-2|TRBV6-2/TRBV6-3|NA
TGTGCCAGCAGTTACGCGGGGGGCTACGCAGTTGGCTACACCTTC
CASSYAGGYAVGYTF
>NA|TRBJ1-1|TRBV19|NA
TGTGCCAGTAGTATACTCGTGCGGGCTTTCTTT
CASSILVRAFF
>TRBD1|TRBJ1-2|TRBV7-2|NA
TGTGCCAGCAGCCCTCGACAGGGGGTATATTATGGCTACACCTTC
CASSPRQGVYYGYTF
>NA|TRBJ1-2|TRBV12-3/TRBV12-4|NA
TGTGCCAGCAGTCCCGGTCGGGGAGGAGGCTACACCTTC
CASSPGRGGGYTF
>NA|TRBJ1-3|TRBV10-2|NA
TGCGCCAGCAGAAACAGGGACACCACTGGAAACACCATATATTTT
CASRNRDTTGNTIYF